Below, one T cell receptor beta chain is given with its context. Antigen specificity is unknown. These data belong to a study of response to subunit inactivated influenza vaccine. CDR1 and CDR2 from the germline V gene are DFQATT and SNEGSKA (reference sequence). This CDR3 contains 12 residues. Trimming cost V 2 bases and J 7 bases, with 8 bases left between them. General study findings and limits: The authors suggested that every seasonal influenza vaccination recruits few new T cells.

TCRdb fed the RT-PCR reads into MiXCR, producing one record per CDR3 protein. The table records roughly 700,000 distinct CDR3 sequences, roughly 13% of them present only once. Sequencing was performed on PBMCs from blood, taken approximately 15 days before vaccination. The origin of this receptor is a middle-aged man who received an inactivated influenza vaccine. The rearrangement uses TRBV20-1 and TRBJ2-2; a possible D gene is TRBD1 (6 bases). The CDR3, as DNA: TGCAGTGCTAGACAGGGGAACGGGGAGCTGTTTTTT. It encodes CSARQGNGELFF.